This T cell receptor beta chain was sequenced in a study of T-cell reconstitution after alpha-beta-depleted transplantation in children (dated by TCRdb to about 2016). For the study in its entirety: Using TCR repertoire profiling, the study quantitatively followed how T-cell immune reconstitution unfolded in children after TCRalphabeta/CD19-depleted allogeneic hematopoietic cell transplantation.

With regard to this clonotype: What antigen it recognizes has not been identified. No clone much larger than this one lies a single base away; base qualities are absent.

Library prep was done by PCR. This sample was sequenced with an Illumina HiSeq 2500. TCR library preparation used molecular barcoding, with unique molecular identifiers applied to normalize quantification of the TCRbeta repertoire. TCRdb passed the public sequencing reads through fastp at Q25 and MiXCR, retaining productive beta sequences. All rows with the same CDR3 protein become a single entry with the most common DNA and genes. This sample is represented by 400,000 to 500,000 distinct CDR3 sequences; roughly 10% of them were singletons. The ten top clones hold roughly 5% of the sample. V is cut by 3 bases and J by 1 base, and the space between the germline ends is 10 bases. The germline V gene yields MNHNS for CDR1 and SASEGT for CDR2. Counted from cysteine to phenylalanine, this CDR3 has 15 amino acids. The DNA shown is the 45-base CDR3, in frame from base 1.

Here the sequenced sample was PBMCs from the stem cell graft donor, taken from the stem cell graft. This TCR came from a human donor who donated a stem cell graft to a child with acute myeloid leukemia. This chain is built from TRBV6-1 and TRBJ1-5; D gene: possibly TRBD1, on 6 matching bases. CDR3 loop: CASSDPGGSNQPQHF. The sequenced DNA is TGTGCCAGCAGTGACCCCGGGGGCAGCAATCAGCCCCAGCATTTT.